This is a list of T cell receptor beta chains from one sample in a study of cutaneous CD30+ T cell lymphoproliferative disorder and hepatitis E. The method was immunoSEQ multiplex PCR; TCRdb's version includes in-frame clones alone and lacks a portion of them. The sample has about 8,000 clones; roughly 74% are singletons. The sample taken for sequencing was blood. These receptors came from a human donor with a cutaneous T cell lymphoproliferative disorder associated with hepatitis E virus. Each CDR3 is given without its conserved first and last residue.

V	J	CDR3
TRBV4-1	TRBJ2-7	ASSQRGLFYEQY
TRBV28	TRBJ1-2	ASSGGQGRNYGYT
TRBV5-6	TRBJ2-5	ASSFDEGADQETQY
TRBV28	TRBJ2-1	ASSPLRSAGYFSYNEQF
TRBV27	TRBJ1-1	ASSWGTGSTEAF
TRBV6-5	TRBJ2-7	ASSYSGTGGYEQY
TRBV28	TRBJ1-4	ASNRGRWFSYEEKLF
TRBV5-1	TRBJ1-2	ASTDRARNNYGYT
TRBV7-2	TRBJ1-5	ASSLDGGPGSQPQH
TRBV5-1	TRBJ1-2	ASSSTGTGGYGYT
TRBV4-3	TRBJ2-5	ASSHGTGYQETQY
TRBV5-6	TRBJ2-3	ASSFYTDTQY
TRBV28	TRBJ1-2	ASSLGSWGYT
TRBV2	TRBJ2-3	ASSFFLKATDTQY